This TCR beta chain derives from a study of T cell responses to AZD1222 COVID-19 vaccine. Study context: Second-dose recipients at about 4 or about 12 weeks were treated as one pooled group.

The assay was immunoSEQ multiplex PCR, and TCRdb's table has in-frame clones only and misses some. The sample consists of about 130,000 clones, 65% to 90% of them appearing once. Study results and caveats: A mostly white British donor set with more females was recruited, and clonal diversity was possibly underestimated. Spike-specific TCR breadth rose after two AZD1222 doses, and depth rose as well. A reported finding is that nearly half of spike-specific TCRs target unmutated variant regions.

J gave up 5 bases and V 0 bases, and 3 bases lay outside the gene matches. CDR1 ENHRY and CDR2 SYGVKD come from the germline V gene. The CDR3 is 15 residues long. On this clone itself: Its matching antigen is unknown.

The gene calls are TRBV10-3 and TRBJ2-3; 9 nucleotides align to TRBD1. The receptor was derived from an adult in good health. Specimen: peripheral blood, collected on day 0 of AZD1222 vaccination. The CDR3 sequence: CAISESTGGGDTQYF. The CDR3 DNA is TGTGCCATCAGTGAGTCGACAGGGGGGGGAGATACGCAGTATTTT.